This T cell receptor beta chain was captured by sequencing in a study of CXCR3-negative and CXCR3-positive naive CD8 T cells. Background on the study: Across all libraries, TRB reads numbered some 140 million, with about 1.5 +/- 0.3 million in each library. Study conclusions and caveats: Researchers report that CXCR3-positive naive cells carry more hydrophobic TRB CDR3s than CXCR3-negative naive cells. Naive subsets expressed similar surface CD5; TRB CDR3 features served to infer TCR strength. Naive CXCR3-negative and CXCR3-positive cells had similar TRBV-TRBJ usage; memory differed.

Regarding this clonotype: The antigen remains undetermined.

UMI-labeled 5' RACE yielded the TRB cDNA libraries. For each CDR3 protein, TCRdb gives one entry from its re-call of the 5' RACE reads, without DNA. The record lists under 150,000 distinct CDR3 sequences, of which the ten most abundant hold roughly 0.41%. CDR3 length: 15 amino acids. Germline CDR1 reads SGHNT; CDR2 reads YYREEE (reference sequence). The chain is built from TRBV5-4 and TRBJ2-2; TCRdb proposes TRBD1, but this gene call is untestable without DNA. This receptor was taken from a human donor in good health. Some clones in this sample may be carry-over from other donors' samples. The specimen was naive CXCR3+ CD8+ T cells from blood. Documented subset: CD45RO-CCR7+CD27+CD95- naive CD8+ T cells expressing CXCR3 (TNR3+). CDR3 loop: CASRLTGTNTGELFF.